The present T cell receptor beta chain was sequenced within a study of T cells in Graves' hyperthyroidism and ophthalmopathy. Study observations and caveats: Most thyroid clonotypes with frequency above 0.001 were detected in blood.

Germline-derived CDR1 and CDR2 are DFQATT and SNEGSKA (reference sequence). The V gene end was trimmed by 6 bases and the J gene end by 9 bases; junction bases not matched to a gene: 3. The CDR3 spans 13 residues. The investigators amplified TCR beta CDR3 regions from RNA transcripts. A first-round RT-PCR of the TCR CDR3 used the HTBI primer set. TCRdb reanalysed the multiplex PCR reads using MiXCR and keeps one entry per CDR3 protein. The data show a few hundred thousand distinct CDR3 sequences, roughly 13% seen once. As to this clonotype: Its cognate antigen is unknown.

Absence of ophthalmopathy progression within 18 months defined stable Graves' hyperthyroidism. Sequenced input: blood. The clonotype originates from a woman aged 18-35 years with Graves' hyperthyroidism. The rearrangement uses TRBV20-1 and TRBJ2-1; TRBD2 matches 15 bases. The CDR3 nucleotides read TGCAGTGCCCTGGGACTAGCGGGGGGTGAGCAGTTCTTC. This sequence encodes CSALGLAGGEQFF.